The 26 T cell receptor beta chains reported below all come from one sample, sequenced in a study of T cell changes during pregnancy in multiple sclerosis. Assay: immunoSEQ multiplex PCR; the TCRdb copy retains only in-frame clones and omits some. The sample carries 100,000 or so clones, approximately 95% recorded once. The material sequenced was peripheral blood, taken after pregnancy. The receptors stem from a female donor in good health, enrolled as a control in a pregnancy study.

The chain employs TRBV7-2 and TRBJ1-4, with D hard to call. The V and J ends lost 5 bases and 6 bases respectively, with 13 bases between them. Germline CDR1 SGHTA, CDR2 FQGNSA. The CDR3 loop spans 14 amino acids. The CDR3 sequence is CASSPSLRDEKLFF. The CDR3 bases are TGTGCCAGCAGCCCTAGCTTAAGGGATGAAAAACTGTTTTTT. Full variable domain (remainder filled in from reference TRBV7-2 and TRBJ1-4): GAGVSQSPSNKVTEKGKDVELRCDPISGHTALYWYRQSLGQGLEFLIYFQGNSAPDKSGLPSDRFSAERTGGSVSTLTIQRTQQEDSAVYLCASSPSLRDEKLFFGSGTQLSVL.

This chain links TRBV7-9 with TRBJ2-5; 8 positions match TRBD2. This CDR3 comprises 16 residues. CDR1 is SEHNR, CDR2 FQNEAQ, per germline (reference sequence). Trimming took 0 bases from V and 5 from J; bases not matched to a gene: 8. CDR3 nucleotides: TGTGCCAGCAGCTTAGCTACAGCGGGAGATAAGGAGACCCAGTACTTC. As protein: CASSLATAGDKETQYF.

The V gene is TRBV5-1, the J gene TRBJ2-7; D perhaps matches TRBD1 (6 bases). The CDR3 totals 15 residues. Germline V gene sequence: CDR1 SGHRS, CDR2 YFSETQ. V lost 7 bases and J lost 0, with 17 bases in between. The CDR3 nucleotides read TGCGCCAGCGCGAACCGGGACACAGCCTCCTACGAGCAGTACTTC. It specifies CASANRDTASYEQYF.

The table lists this clone with a few counts. The chain carries TRBV28 and TRBJ2-6; perhaps TRBD2 as D (5 bases). The germline V gene encodes CDR1 MDHEN and CDR2 SYDVKM. V was clipped by 7 bases and J by 1 base, with 26 bases between them. CDR3 length equals 20 residues. CDR3 sequence: CASKGTFYIQSGSGANVLTF. In DNA form, the CDR3 reads TGTGCCAGCAAGGGTACGTTTTACATCCAATCGGGGTCTGGGGCCAACGTCCTGACTTTC.

The chain couples TRBV25-1 to TRBJ1-1, with D unresolved. This CDR3 has 12 amino acids. V gave up 1 base and J gave up 7 bases, with 7 bases separating them. CDR1 MGHDK and CDR2 SYGVNS come from the germline V gene. In nucleotides, the CDR3 is TGTGCCAGCAGTGAATCAGGAATTGAAGCTTTCTTT. Protein sequence: CASSESGIEAFF.

The chain links TRBV6-6 to TRBJ2-4, with D unresolved. This CDR3 is 16 amino acids long. Germline values: CDR1 MNHNY, CDR2 SVGAGI (reference sequence). V was trimmed by 0 bases and J by 4 bases, leaving 13 bases between them. CDR3 sequence reads: CASSYSNPGGKNIQYF. The CDR3 coding sequence is TGTGCCAGCAGTTACTCGAATCCAGGTGGTAAAAACATTCAGTACTTC.

The chain is built from TRBV11-2 and TRBJ1-4, with TRBD1 as a possible D gene (5 bases). The V and J ends lost 6 bases and 7 bases respectively, with 15 bases between them. The germline V gene has CDR1 SGHAT and CDR2 FQNNGV. This CDR3 has 14 amino acids. Written as DNA, the CDR3 is TGTGCCAGCAGTAAACACGGGGGAGGTGAAAAACTGTTTTTT. It is translated as CASSKHGGGEKLFF.

The rearrangement joins TRBV29-1 to TRBJ2-7; D might be TRBD1 (6 bases). This CDR3 region has 13 residues. The germline CDR1 and CDR2 sequences are SQVTM and ANQGSEA. Trimming shortened V by 4 bases and J by 2 bases, and 12 bases separated the two germline ends. CDR3 nucleotides: TGCAGCGTTGCTACAGGGTCTCCCTACGAGCAGTACTTC. Translated, it gives CSVATGSPYEQYF.

This chain uses TRBV27 with TRBJ2-2; D is uncertain. Per germline, CDR1 MNHEY and CDR2 SMNVEV (reference sequence). Trimming took 4 bases from V and 2 from J, leaving 14 bases between them. The CDR3 is 16 residues long. CDR3 in DNA: TGTGCCAGCAGTTCCGGAGTAGCTCTAAACACCGGGGAGCTGTTTTTT. Protein product: CASSSGVALNTGELFF.

This clone occurred once. The chain employs TRBV29-1 and TRBJ2-4, with a weak D call TRBD1 (6 bases). Germline assignment: CDR1 SQVTM and CDR2 ANQGSEA. The CDR3 contains 15 residues. V was trimmed by 1 base and J by 7 bases, leaving 17 bases between them. In DNA form, the CDR3 reads TGCAGCGTTGAAGGGACAGAAACGGAGCGGAACATTCAGTACTTC. This sequence encodes CSVEGTETERNIQYF.

CDR3 protein: CASSYSGARGNQPQHF. In nucleotides, the CDR3 is TGTGCCAGCAGTTACTCTGGGGCCCGGGGCAATCAGCCCCAGCATTTT. The V and J genes are TRBV6-6 and TRBJ1-5; TRBD1 is a possible D gene (5 bases). Germline V gives CDR1 MNHNY, CDR2 SVGAGI (reference sequence). This CDR3 region has 16 residues. V lost 0 bases and J 2 bases, leaving 11 bases between the germline ends.

This clone was seen just once. The chain couples TRBV19 to TRBJ2-7, with TRBD1 matching over 7 bases. The CDR3 contains 14 residues. J was trimmed by 6 bases and V by 6 bases; bases with no gene match: 11. CDR1 and CDR2 from the germline V gene are LNHDA and SQIVND (reference sequence). The CDR3 sequence: CASSRQGQGTEQYF. In DNA, the CDR3 is TGTGCCAGTAGCCGACAGGGACAAGGGACCGAGCAGTACTTC.

A single count supports this clone. The V call is TRBV7-6, the J call TRBJ1-2; unclear D gene. V lost 1 base and J lost 8, with 11 bases in between. This CDR3 is built from 13 residues. Germline V gives CDR1 SGHVS, CDR2 FNYEAQ. The CDR3 DNA reads as TGTGCCAGCAGCTTAGTATCTGCGGAGGGCTACACCTTC. It translates to CASSLVSAEGYTF.

The chain recombines TRBV4-1 with TRBJ2-7; 7 bases fit TRBD2. The V gene's germline CDR1 is MGHRA and CDR2 YSYEKL. The CDR3 is 14 residues long. The J segment lost 3 bases and the V segment lost 0 bases, leaving 2 bases of the junction unmatched. Written as DNA, the CDR3 is TGCGCCAGCAGCCAAGAGTCTAGCGGCTACGAGCAGTACTTC. This gives the protein CASSQESSGYEQYF.

The V call is TRBV7-2, the J call TRBJ2-7; D might be TRBD1 (6 bases). Per the germline V gene, CDR1 is SGHTA and CDR2 is FQGNSA. This CDR3 comprises 13 residues. Trimming took 1 base from V and 2 from J, leaving 6 bases between them. The CDR3 DNA sequence: TGTGCCAGCAGCTTAGACAGGGCCTACGAGCAGTACTTC. Translation: CASSLDRAYEQYF.

J is TRBJ2-2 and V is TRBV18; D possibly corresponds to TRBD2 (6 bases). CDR3 size: 15 residues. CDR1 and CDR2 from the germline V gene are KGHSH and LQKENI. V was trimmed by 5 bases and J by 4 bases, leaving 14 bases between them. Written as DNA, the CDR3 is TGTGCCAGCTCAGTGGCAGCGGGTACCACCGGGGAGCTGTTTTTT. Protein: CASSVAAGTTGELFF.

J is TRBJ2-2 and V is TRBV28; 9 bases are a match to TRBD2. The V segment lost 5 bases and the J segment 5 bases; nucleotides outside the gene matches: 6. The CDR3 is 15 amino acids. CDR1 is MDHEN, CDR2 SYDVKM, per germline. The CDR3, as DNA: TGTGCCAGCAGTATAGCTAGCGGGATAACCGGGGAGCTGTTTTTT. Amino acid sequence: CASSIASGITGELFF.

The chain combines TRBV5-1 with TRBJ2-1; D unclear. This CDR3 comprises 15 residues. Looked up from germline, CDR1 is SGHRS and CDR2 is YFSETQ. Trimming left V 0 bases short and J 4 bases short, with 11 bases between. The CDR3 loop reads CASSLEAAAYNEQFF. The DNA of the CDR3 is TGCGCCAGCAGCTTGGAAGCCGCCGCTTACAATGAGCAGTTCTTC.

The genes are TRBV30 and TRBJ1-2; no clear D. V gave up 2 bases and J gave up 4 bases, with 11 bases separating them. The CDR3 covers 13 residues. Per germline, CDR1 GTSNPN and CDR2 SVGIG (reference sequence). CDR3 sequence: CAWSPPRGYGYTF. For the CDR3, the DNA is TGTGCCTGGAGTCCCCCACGGGGCTATGGCTACACCTTC.

V is TRBV5-1 and J is TRBJ2-5; D is possibly TRBD2 (6 bases). This CDR3 contains 14 residues. Germline V gene sequence: CDR1 SGHRS, CDR2 YFSETQ. V lost 0 bases and J lost 5, with 11 bases in between. The CDR3 protein is CASSLGIGRETQYF. The CDR3 DNA follows: TGCGCCAGCAGCTTGGGCATAGGGAGGGAGACCCAGTACTTC.

The chain has TRBV5-5 and TRBJ2-3, with 13 bases fitting TRBD2. J gave up 2 bases and V 5 bases, and 5 bases lay outside the gene matches. The CDR3 length is 16 residues. Germline assignment: CDR1 SGHKS and CDR2 YYEKEE (reference sequence). CDR3 protein: CASRGTSGTLTDTQYF. The CDR3 coding sequence is TGTGCCAGCAGGGGGACTAGCGGGACGCTCACAGATACGCAGTATTTT.

In DNA, the CDR3 is TGCGCCAGCAGCTTACCAGGGGGCTCATACACTGAAGCTTTCTTT. Translated: CASSLPGGSYTEAFF. J is TRBJ1-1 and V is TRBV5-1; 8 bases line up with TRBD1. V lost 2 bases to trimming and J lost 3 bases; unmatched junction nucleotides: 6. CDR1 is SGHRS and CDR2 is YFSETQ in the germline V gene. The CDR3 has 15 residues.

The V call is TRBV5-1, the J call TRBJ2-3; possibly TRBD2 for D (5 bases). The germline gives CDR1 SGHRS, CDR2 YFSETQ. Trimming took 0 bases from V and 12 from J, leaving 14 bases between them. The CDR3 spans 13 residues. CDR3 nucleotide sequence: TGCGCCAGCAGCTTGGGAGGGTCGTACAGTCAGTATTTT. Amino acids: CASSLGGSYSQYF.

The rearrangement links TRBV5-1 to TRBJ2-7; 10 bases map to TRBD2. This CDR3 region has 16 residues. V lost 4 bases, J lost 2 bases, and 9 bases stayed unmatched. Per germline, CDR1 SGHRS and CDR2 YFSETQ. The CDR3 loop is CASSPRLAGPTYEQYF. CDR3 DNA: TGCGCCAGCAGCCCCCGACTAGCGGGTCCTACCTACGAGCAGTACTTC. Complete variable domain (other parts from reference TRBV5-1 and TRBJ2-7): KAGVTQTPRYLIKTRGQQVTLSCSPISGHRSVSWYQQTPGQGLQFLFEYFSETQRNKGNFPGRFSGRQFSNSRSEMNVSTLELGDSALYLCASSPRLAGPTYEQYFGPGTRLTVT.

The chain is built from TRBV1 and TRBJ2-5; the table names TRBD1, a call not compared with the DNA. TRBV1 is a known pseudogene. The CDR3 has 13 residues. CDR3 nucleotides: TGCACCAGCAGCGGGGACAAAAAAGAGACCCAGTACTTC. It is translated as CTSSGDKKETQYF.

V and J are TRBV5-6 and TRBJ2-1, with TRBD2 identical over 7 bases. V lost 0 bases, J lost 12 bases, and 9 bases stayed unmatched. In germline, CDR1 is SGHDT, CDR2 YYEEEE. The CDR3 spans 14 residues. The CDR3: CASSLASGRRGQFF. The CDR3 DNA follows: TGTGCCAGCAGCTTGGCTAGCGGCAGGAGGGGGCAGTTCTTC.